This T cell receptor (beta chain) stems from a study of identical twins. General study findings and limits: The more abundant beta clonotypes in cord blood had fewer insertions, and memory repertoires did not show this. For out-of-frame alpha sequences shared by twins, low generation probability was in excess. Its conclusions, products of cross-sectional statistical analysis, did not come from following the same donors.

V lost 4 bases to trimming and J lost 3 bases; unmatched junction nucleotides: 13. The CDR3 consists of 18 residues. Germline lookup yields CDR1 MNHEY and CDR2 SMNVEV (reference sequence). Notes on this clonotype: The antigen is undetermined.

A template switching step contributed a universal primer site, while unique molecular identifiers were present in the cDNA. TCRdb re-called the 5' RACE reads through MiXCR, storing one row per CDR3 protein. The table has about 220,000 distinct CDR3 sequences, roughly a tenth seen once. Sequenced: memory (CD45RO+) T cells sorted from blood. This chain connects TRBV27 to TRBJ2-3, with 10 bases fitting TRBD1. The sequence was obtained from a woman aged 18-29 years in good health. The CDR3 DNA is TGTGCCAGCAGTTCCCCAAAGACAGGGGGCGAGAAGACAGATACGCAGTATTTT. Its protein is CASSSPKTGGEKTDTQYF.